This T cell receptor (beta chain) was sequenced in a study of blood T cell repertoires in COVID-19. Study summary: Sites in the United States, Italy and Spain provided acute and convalescent COVID-19 samples. From T cells, B-cell-depleted T cells, or PBMCs came the material, which was cDNA or gDNA.

This CDR3 has 16 residues. V shed 2 bases and J 2 bases; nucleotides not matched to a gene: 7. Germline V gives CDR1 SGHVS, CDR2 FNYEAQ. As processed by the authors: Amplification from reference gene primers served as the basis for estimated nucleated cell counts. Profiling relied on immunoSEQ multiplex PCR, and the TCRdb table lists in-frame clones only, not all of them. Clonal size and the V and J genes are those of that table, whereas D and trimming came from the DNA. This repertoire shows around 200,000 clones, 80% to 90% found once; its top ten account for 9.5% to 12%. This rearrangement joins TRBV7-6 to TRBJ2-3; 7 bases map to TRBD2. What was sequenced was peripheral blood. The sequence came from a human donor with active or convalescent COVID-19. The donor label of this sample is uncertain. The CDR3, as DNA: TGTGCCAGCAGCTTACTGGGCGGGAGCATCACAGATACGCAGTATTTT. Residues: CASSLLGGSITDTQYF.